The 10 T cell receptor beta chains in this list originate from one sample, sequenced in a study of blood T cells in healthy people across ages. Together with a sample-barcoded 5' primer, a J-beta primer mix was included in a second PCR lasting about 7 to 11 cycles. One entry per CDR3 protein results from TCRdb running MiXCR on the 5' RACE reads. The data hold over a million distinct CDR3 sequences, with 35% to 45% observed a single time. The sample taken for sequencing was blood. The receptors come from a woman between 18 and 29 years old in good health.

The rearrangement uses TRBV15 and TRBJ2-5; 7 bases match TRBD1. The CDR3 runs to 14 residues. CDR1 is LNHNV and CDR2 is YYDKDF in the germline V gene (reference sequence). The J segment lost 1 base and the V segment lost 3 bases, leaving 2 bases of the junction unmatched. CDR3 region: CATSRGTAQETQYF. The DNA for the CDR3 is TGTGCCACCAGCAGGGGGACAGCCCAAGAGACCCAGTACTTC.

This clonotype was seen a handful of times. This chain uses TRBV20-1 with TRBJ2-1; 7 bases align to TRBD2. Trimming at V came to 4 bases and at J to 7 bases, leaving 4 bases not matched to a gene. Germline CDR1 reads DFQATT; CDR2 reads SNEGSKA (reference sequence). The CDR3 has 12 amino acids. This CDR3 is CSAIPGRNEQFF. The CDR3, as DNA: TGCAGTGCTATCCCCGGGAGGAATGAGCAGTTCTTC.

In DNA, the CDR3 is TGTGCCAGCAGCCACCTGGGGGATACGCAGTATTTT. Translated: CASSHLGDTQYF. The chain links TRBV6-5 to TRBJ2-3; D gene ambiguous. Trimming pared 6 bases from V and 6 bases from J, leaving 10 bases between. This CDR3 spans 12 amino acids. Looked up from germline, CDR1 is MNHEY and CDR2 is SVGAGI.

This clonotype was observed a few times. The chain joins TRBV10-3 to TRBJ2-1; maybe TRBD2 (5 bases). Trimming shortened V by 3 bases and J by 4 bases, and 10 bases separated the two germline ends. CDR1 ENHRY and CDR2 SYGVKD come from the germline V gene. The CDR3 is 14 residues long. CDR3: CAISDEDWYNEQFF. The CDR3 nucleotides are TGTGCCATCAGTGACGAGGACTGGTACAATGAGCAGTTCTTC.

This clonotype was seen more than once but under ten times. In DNA, the CDR3 is TGCAGCGCTGGGACTAGCGGGAGGGTGGGTGAGCAGTTCTTC. This gives the protein CSAGTSGRVGEQFF. V is TRBV29-1 and J is TRBJ2-1; 16 bases align to TRBD2. This CDR3 has 14 residues. Germline V gene sequence: CDR1 SQVTM, CDR2 ANQGSEA. Unmatched junction bases numbered 6, after V lost 7 bases and J lost 9 bases.

This clonotype was observed a few times. The chain combines TRBV21-1 with TRBJ1-5. TRBV21-1 is labeled a pseudogene. This CDR3 is built from 17 residues. The DNA of the CDR3 is TGTGCCAGCAGCAATCCTTGCCCTAGGTCCGGGAATCAGCCCCAGCATTTT. Protein product: CASSNPCPRSGNQPQHF.

The genes are TRBV27 and TRBJ1-5; 7 positions match TRBD1. This CDR3 has 13 amino acids. V shed 6 bases, J shed 6 bases, and the junction held 5 bases outside the gene matches. CDR1 is MNHEY and CDR2 is SMNVEV in the germline V gene (reference sequence). The CDR3 loop is CASSATGFQPQHF. The DNA of the CDR3 is TGTGCCAGCAGCGCGACAGGGTTTCAGCCCCAGCATTTT.

This chain links TRBV6-5 with TRBJ1-6; 8 bases match TRBD1. Trimming cost V 0 bases and J 7 bases; bases outside gene matches: 5. There are 16 residues in the CDR3. CDR1 and CDR2 (germline): MNHEY, SVGAGI. The CDR3 DNA sequence: TGTGCCAGCAGTTACTCGCGACAGGGGAGGAATTCACCCCTCCACTTT. Protein: CASSYSRQGRNSPLHF.

To note about this clonotype: At one of its ends the junction is not consistent with the germline gene, which may arise from a read error. The rearrangement links TRBV7-7 to TRBJ2-5; TRBD1 agrees at 7 bases. Germline CDR1 is SSHAT and CDR2 is FNYEAQ (reference sequence). CDR3 length equals 14 residues. The CDR3 reads CASSLQGPQETQYF. The CDR3, as DNA: TGTGCTAGCAGCTTACAGGGGCCCCAAGAGACCCAGTACTTC.

There are a few counts of this clonotype. The CDR3 region has the DNA TGTGCCAGCAGCCTCGGACAGGGGGCTCTCTATGGCTACACCTTC. Amino acids: CASSLGQGALYGYTF. The chain uses TRBV7-3 and TRBJ1-2; 11 positions agree with TRBD1. Germline V gives CDR1 SGHTA, CDR2 FQGTGA. V trimming: 5 bases; J trimming: 4 bases; junction bases outside the gene matches: 6. This CDR3 spans 15 amino acids.